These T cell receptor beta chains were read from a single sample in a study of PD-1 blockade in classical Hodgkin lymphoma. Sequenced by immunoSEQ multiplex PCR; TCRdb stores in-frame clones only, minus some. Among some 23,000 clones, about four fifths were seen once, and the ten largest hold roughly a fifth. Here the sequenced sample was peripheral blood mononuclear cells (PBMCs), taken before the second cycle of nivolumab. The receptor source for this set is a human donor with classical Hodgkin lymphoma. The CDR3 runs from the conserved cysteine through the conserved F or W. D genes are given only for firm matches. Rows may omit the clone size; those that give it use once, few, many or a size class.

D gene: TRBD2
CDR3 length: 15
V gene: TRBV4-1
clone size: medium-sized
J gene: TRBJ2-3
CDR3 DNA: TGCGCCAGCAGCCCCCAGCGGGGGGCGGGAGATACGCAGTATTTT
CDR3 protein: CASSPQRGAGDTQYF

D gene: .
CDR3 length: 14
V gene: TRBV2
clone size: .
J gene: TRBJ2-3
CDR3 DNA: TGTGCCAGCACCGGGCAGTCAAGCACAGATACGCAGTATTTT
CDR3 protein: CASTGQSSTDTQYF

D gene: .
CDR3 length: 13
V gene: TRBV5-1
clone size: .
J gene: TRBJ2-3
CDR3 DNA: TGCGCCAGCAGCCGTGGCGGCACAGATACGCAGTATTTT
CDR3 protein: CASSRGGTDTQYF

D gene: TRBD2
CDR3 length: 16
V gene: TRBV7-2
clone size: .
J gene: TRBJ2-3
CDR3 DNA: TGTGCCAGCAGCTTAGCTAGCGGGGGGGTCCCAGATACGCAGTATTTT
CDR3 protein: CASSLASGGVPDTQYF

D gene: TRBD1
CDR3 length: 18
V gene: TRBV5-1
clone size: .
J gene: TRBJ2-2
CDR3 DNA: TGCGCCAGCAGCTTGGAGTTTGGGGACAGGGGGTCTGACGGGGAGCTGTTTTTT
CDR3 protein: CASSLEFGDRGSDGELFF

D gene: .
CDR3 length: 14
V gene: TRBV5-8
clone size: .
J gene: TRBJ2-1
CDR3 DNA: TGTGCCAGCAGCTTGTGGCCCGCTGGCAATGAGCAGTTCTTC
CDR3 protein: CASSLWPAGNEQFF

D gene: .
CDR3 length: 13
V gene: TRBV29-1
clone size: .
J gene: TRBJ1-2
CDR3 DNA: TGCAGCGTTGACCTTCGGACGTCAAGTGGCTACACCTTC
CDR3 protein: CSVDLRTSSGYTF

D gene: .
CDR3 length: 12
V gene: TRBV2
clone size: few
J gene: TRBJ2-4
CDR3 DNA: TGTGCCACCACGGGGGACATTAACATTCAGTACTTC
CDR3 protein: CATTGDINIQYF

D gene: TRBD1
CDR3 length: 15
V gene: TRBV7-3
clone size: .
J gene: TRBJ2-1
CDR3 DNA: TGTGCCAGCAGCCCAGGGACAGAAGGAGGCTCTGAGCAGTTCTTC
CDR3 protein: CASSPGTEGGSEQFF

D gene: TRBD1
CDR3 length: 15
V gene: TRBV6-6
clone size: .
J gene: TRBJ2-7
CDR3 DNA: TGTGCCAGCAGTTACTCGACAGGGGACCTGTACGAGCAGTACTTC
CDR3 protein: CASSYSTGDLYEQYF

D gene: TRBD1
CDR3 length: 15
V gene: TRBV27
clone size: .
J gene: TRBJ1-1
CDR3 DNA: TGTGCCAGCAGTCTACAGACAGGGATGAACACTGAAGCTTTCTTT
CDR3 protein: CASSLQTGMNTEAFF

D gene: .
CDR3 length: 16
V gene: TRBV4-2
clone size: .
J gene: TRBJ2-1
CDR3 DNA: TGTGCCAGCAGCCAAGCTAGCCTAAGCTCCTACAATGAGCAGTTCTTC
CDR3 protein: CASSQASLSSYNEQFF

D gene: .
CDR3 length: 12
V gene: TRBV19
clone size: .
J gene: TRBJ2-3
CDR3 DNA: TGTGCCAGTAGAGACCGCACAGATACGCAGTATTTT
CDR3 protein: CASRDRTDTQYF

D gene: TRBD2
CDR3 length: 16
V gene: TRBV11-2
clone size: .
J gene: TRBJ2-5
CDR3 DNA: TGTGCCAGCAGCCCCGGACTAGCGGGAGCCTGGGAGACCCAGTACTTC
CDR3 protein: CASSPGLAGAWETQYF

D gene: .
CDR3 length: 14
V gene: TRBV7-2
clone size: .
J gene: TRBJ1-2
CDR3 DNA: TGTGCCAGCAGCTCCGCAACAGGATACTATGGCTACACCTTC
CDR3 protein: CASSSATGYYGYTF